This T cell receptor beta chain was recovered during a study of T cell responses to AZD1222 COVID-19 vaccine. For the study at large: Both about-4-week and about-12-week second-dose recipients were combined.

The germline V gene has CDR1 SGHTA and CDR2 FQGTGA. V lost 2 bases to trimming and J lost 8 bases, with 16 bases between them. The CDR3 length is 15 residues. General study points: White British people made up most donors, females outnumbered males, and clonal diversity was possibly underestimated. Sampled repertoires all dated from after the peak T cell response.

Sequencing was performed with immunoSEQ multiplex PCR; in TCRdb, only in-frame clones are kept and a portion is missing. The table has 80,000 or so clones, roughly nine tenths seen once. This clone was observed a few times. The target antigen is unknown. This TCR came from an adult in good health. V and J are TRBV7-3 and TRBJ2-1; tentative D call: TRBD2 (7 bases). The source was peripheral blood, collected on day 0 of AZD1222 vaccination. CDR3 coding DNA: TGTGCCAGCAGCTTAGAGGGGGGGCCCACGGATGAGCAGTTCTTC. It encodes CASSLEGGPTDEQFF.